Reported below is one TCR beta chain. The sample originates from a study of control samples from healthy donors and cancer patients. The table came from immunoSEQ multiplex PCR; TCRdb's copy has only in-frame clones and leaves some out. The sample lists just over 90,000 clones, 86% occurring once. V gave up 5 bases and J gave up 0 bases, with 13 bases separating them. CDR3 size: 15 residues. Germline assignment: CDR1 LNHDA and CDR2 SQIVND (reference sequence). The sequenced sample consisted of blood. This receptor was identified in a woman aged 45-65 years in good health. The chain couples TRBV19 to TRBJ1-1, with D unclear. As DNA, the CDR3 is TGTGCCAGTAGTGGGTTGCGGAACCTGAACACTGAAGCTTTCTTT. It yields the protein CASSGLRNLNTEAFF.